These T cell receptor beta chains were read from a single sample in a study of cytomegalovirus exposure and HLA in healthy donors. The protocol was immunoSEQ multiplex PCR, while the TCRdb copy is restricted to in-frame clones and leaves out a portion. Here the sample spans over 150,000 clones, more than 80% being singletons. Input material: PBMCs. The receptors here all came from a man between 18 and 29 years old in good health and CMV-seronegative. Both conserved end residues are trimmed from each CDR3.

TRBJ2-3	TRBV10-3	AISGSSSGTDTQY
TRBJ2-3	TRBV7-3	ASSPIADSTDTQY
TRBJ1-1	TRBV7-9	SSSSTANTEAF
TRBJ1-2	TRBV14	ASSQAVFPGVGYT
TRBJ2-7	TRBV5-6	ASSLVSGRAAKQY
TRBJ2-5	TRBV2	ASSEVRRGETQY
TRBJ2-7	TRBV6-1	ASASGQGVHEQY
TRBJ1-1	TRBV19	TSTLGLRGEAF
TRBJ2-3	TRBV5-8	ASNPGQGTDTQY
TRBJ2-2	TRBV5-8	ASSRRQGSWTAELF
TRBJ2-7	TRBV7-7	ASSLRSEPGTVLYEQY
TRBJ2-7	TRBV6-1	ASSGHVTYEQY
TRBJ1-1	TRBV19	ASSRGGARGSEAF
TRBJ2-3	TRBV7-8	ASSLSGTSGTDTQY
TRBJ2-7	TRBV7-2	ASSRTGSGPYEQY
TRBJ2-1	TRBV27	ASKRDGNEQF
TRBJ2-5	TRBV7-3	ASSPSSGQGRETQY
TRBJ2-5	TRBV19	ASRRTGGRETQY
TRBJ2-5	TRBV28	ASSFVSGQGAWETQY
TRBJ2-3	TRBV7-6	ASSFTGNPADTQY
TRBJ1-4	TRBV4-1	ASSQPGSANEKLF
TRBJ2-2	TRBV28	ASSSSGLPNGELF
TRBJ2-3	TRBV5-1	ASSLAVFADTQY
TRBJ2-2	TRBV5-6	ASSLVTGESGELF
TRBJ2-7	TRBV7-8	ASSLAEDRPIYEQY
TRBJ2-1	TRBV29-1	SVDRGMIEQF
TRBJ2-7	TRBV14	ASSQGTSQAYEQY
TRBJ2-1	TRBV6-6	ASSLVGGRDYNEQF
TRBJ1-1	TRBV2	ASSGQGNTEAF
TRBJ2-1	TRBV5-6	ASSRGQYNEQF
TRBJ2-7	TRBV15	ATSRAPGQSYEQY
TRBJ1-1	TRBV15	ATSRITTVNTEAF
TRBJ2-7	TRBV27	ASSLRLAGGGEQY
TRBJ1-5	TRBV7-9	ASSPRQEDQPQH
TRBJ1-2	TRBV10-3	AIPGQGAPYGYT
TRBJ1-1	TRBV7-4	ASSLGVMNTEAF
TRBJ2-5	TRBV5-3	ARSLSGESCGEQY
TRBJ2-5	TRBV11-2	ASSLSLALGEETQY
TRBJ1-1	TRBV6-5	ASSYSVALNTEAF
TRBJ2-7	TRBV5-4	ASSQRRDRGHEQY
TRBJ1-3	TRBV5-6	ASSRAANTIY
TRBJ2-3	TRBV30	AWTRRLADTQY
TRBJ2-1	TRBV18	ASSPPGLAGGTYNEQF
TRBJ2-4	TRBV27	ASSLRTGGGGIQY
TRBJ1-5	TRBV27	ASGWDRGNQPQH
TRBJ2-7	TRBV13	ASSPDWREGPEQY
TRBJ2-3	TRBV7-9	ASSFFPTDTQY
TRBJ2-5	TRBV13	ASSPSVQGVPETQY
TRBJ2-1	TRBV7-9	ASLSFSYNEQF
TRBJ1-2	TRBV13	ASSLGTPNYGYT
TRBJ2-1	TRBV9	ASTGTNYNEQF
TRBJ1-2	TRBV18	ASSPLSGTGGYGYT
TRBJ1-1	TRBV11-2	ASSLTRTGGTEAF
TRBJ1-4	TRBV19	ASSRLPRIEKLF